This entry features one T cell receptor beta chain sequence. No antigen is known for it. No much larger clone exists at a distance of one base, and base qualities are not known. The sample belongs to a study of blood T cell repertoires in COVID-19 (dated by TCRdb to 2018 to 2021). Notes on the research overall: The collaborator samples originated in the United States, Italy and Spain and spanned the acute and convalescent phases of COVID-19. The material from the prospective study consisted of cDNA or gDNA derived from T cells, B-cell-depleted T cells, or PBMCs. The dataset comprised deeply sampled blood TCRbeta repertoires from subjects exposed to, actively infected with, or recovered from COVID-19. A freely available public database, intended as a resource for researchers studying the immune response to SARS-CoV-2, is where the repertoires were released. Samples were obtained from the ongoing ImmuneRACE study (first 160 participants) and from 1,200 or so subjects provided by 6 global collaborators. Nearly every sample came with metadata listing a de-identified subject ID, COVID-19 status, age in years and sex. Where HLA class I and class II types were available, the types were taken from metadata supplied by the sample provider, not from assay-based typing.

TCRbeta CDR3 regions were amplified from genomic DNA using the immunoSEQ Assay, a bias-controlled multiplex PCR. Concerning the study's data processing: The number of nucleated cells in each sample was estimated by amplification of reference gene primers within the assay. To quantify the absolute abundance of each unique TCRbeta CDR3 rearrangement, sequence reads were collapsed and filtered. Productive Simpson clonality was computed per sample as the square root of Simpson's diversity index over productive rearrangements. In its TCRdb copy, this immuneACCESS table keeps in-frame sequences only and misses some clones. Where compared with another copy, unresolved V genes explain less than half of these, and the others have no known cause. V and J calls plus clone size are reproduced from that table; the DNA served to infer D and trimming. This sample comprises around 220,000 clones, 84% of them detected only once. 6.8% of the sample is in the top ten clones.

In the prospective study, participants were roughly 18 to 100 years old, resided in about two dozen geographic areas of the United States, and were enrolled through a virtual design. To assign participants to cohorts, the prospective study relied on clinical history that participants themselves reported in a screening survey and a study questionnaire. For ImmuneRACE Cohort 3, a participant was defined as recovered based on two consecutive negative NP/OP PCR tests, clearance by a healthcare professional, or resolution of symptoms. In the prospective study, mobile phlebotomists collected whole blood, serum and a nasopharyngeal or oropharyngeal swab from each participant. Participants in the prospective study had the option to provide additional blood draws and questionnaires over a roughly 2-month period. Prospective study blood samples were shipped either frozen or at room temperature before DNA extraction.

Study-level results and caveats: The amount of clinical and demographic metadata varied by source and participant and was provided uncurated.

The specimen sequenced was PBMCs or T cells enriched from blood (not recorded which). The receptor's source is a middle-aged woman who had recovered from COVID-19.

The bases are TGTGCCAGTAGCATACAAGCGGGAGGTTTCAATGAGCAGTTCTTC. Translation gives CASSIQAGGFNEQFF. The receptor chain draws on TRBV19 and TRBJ2-1; 9 junctional bases match TRBD2. The germline V gene encodes CDR1 LNHDA and CDR2 SQIVND (reference sequence). CDR3 length: 15 amino acids, cysteine to phenylalanine. This entry keeps only the CDR3 DNA: 45 bases, framed from base 1. For this chain, trimming is 6 bases at the V end and 6 bases at the J end, and the number of junction bases without a gene match is 9.